The rows below give T cell receptor beta chains drawn from one sample of a study of cytomegalovirus exposure and HLA in healthy donors. Some clones are missing from TCRdb's copy, which holds only in-frame ones; the method was immunoSEQ multiplex PCR. The table lists approximately 70,000 clones, more than 70% of them singletons. The sequencing sample was made of PBMCs. These receptors originate from a middle-aged woman in good health and CMV-seropositive. Each CDR3 is given with its conserved first and last residue. The D gene is left open where the match is weak. The size entry is marked missing in some rows and otherwise reads once, few, many or a size class.

>TRBJ2-1|15|NA|TRBV2|few
TGTGCCAGCAGTGAACGCAGGGGCACCGGTAATGAGCAGTTCTTC
CASSERRGTGNEQFF
>TRBJ1-1|15|NA|TRBV28|NA
TGTGCCAGCAGTTTGTACGGGGAGGGGATCCCTGAAGCTTTCTTT
CASSLYGEGIPEAFF
>TRBJ2-3|13|NA|TRBV19|NA
TGTGCCAGTAGTATAGCGGGGACAGATACGCAGTATTTT
CASSIAGTDTQYF
>TRBJ1-6|14|NA|TRBV6-6|medium-sized
TGTGCCAGCAGTTACTTTAACACGAATTCACCCCTCCACTTT
CASSYFNTNSPLHF
>TRBJ1-6|13|NA|TRBV27|NA
TGTGCCAGCAGTTTCGGGGTTTATTCACCCCTCCACTTT
CASSFGVYSPLHF
>TRBJ2-7|12|NA|TRBV18|NA
TGTGCCAGCTCACCTACAGGGTTCGAGCAGTACTTC
CASSPTGFEQYF
>TRBJ2-7|15|TRBD2|TRBV7-9|NA
TGTTCCAGCAGCTCTATAGCGGGGGCTTCCTACGAGCAGTACTTC
CSSSSIAGASYEQYF
>TRBJ2-2|13|NA|TRBV2|NA
TGTGCCAGCAGCCAGGGTGTCGGCGGGGAGCTGTTTTTT
CASSQGVGGELFF
>TRBJ2-1|14|TRBD2|TRBV2|NA
TGTGCCAGCATGATCCTAGCGGGGTTCAATGAGCAGTTCTTC
CASMILAGFNEQFF
>TRBJ1-2|14|TRBD1|TRBV29-1|NA
TGCAGCGTTCAAGGGGACAGGGAAAAAGTTGGCTACACCTTC
CSVQGDREKVGYTF
>TRBJ1-1|13|NA|TRBV29-1|NA
TGCAGCGTTGGGCAGGGCCAGGGCACTGAAGCTTTCTTT
CSVGQGQGTEAFF
>TRBJ1-6|14|TRBD1|TRBV5-6|few
TGTGCCAGCAGCTTGGGGGACAGCTATTCACCCCTCCACTTT
CASSLGDSYSPLHF
>TRBJ2-1|16|TRBD1|TRBV5-4|NA
TGTGCCAGCAGCTTGCGGACAGGGAGCTCCTACAATGAGCAGTTCTTC
CASSLRTGSSYNEQFF
>TRBJ1-2|14|TRBD1|TRBV29-1|NA
TGCAGCGTTGAGGTAGGGCAGGGGGCGCTTGGCTACACCTTC
CSVEVGQGALGYTF
>TRBJ1-5|16|NA|TRBV5-6|NA
TGTGCCAGCAGCCCAGCCCCGGGGGGAACCGATCAGCCCCAGCATTTT
CASSPAPGGTDQPQHF
>TRBJ1-2|17|TRBD1|TRBV5-6|NA
TGTGCCAGCAGCTTACTAACCGGGACAGGGAATCCATCACGGAACACCTTC
CASSLLTGTGNPSRNTF
>TRBJ2-6|14|TRBD1|TRBV5-3|NA
TGTGCCACACCAGGGACAGTTGGGGCCAACGTCCTGACTTTC
CATPGTVGANVLTF
>TRBJ1-2|15|NA|TRBV5-6|NA
TGTGCCAGCAGCTTGGTGGCACAGGGTAACTATGGCTACACCTTC
CASSLVAQGNYGYTF
>TRBJ1-1|12|NA|TRBV6-4|NA
TGTGCCAGCAGTGACGCCGGGGGTGAAGCTTTCTTT
CASSDAGGEAFF
>TRBJ1-1|19|TRBD1|TRBV6-1|NA
TGTGCCAGCAGTGAAGCCTACAGGGGGCGCCGTTTTTTGGGCACTGAAGCTTTCTTT
CASSEAYRGRRFLGTEAFF
>TRBJ2-4|12|NA|TRBV29-1|NA
TGCAGCGTTGGATTGGGGGCTAACATTCAGTACTTC
CSVGLGANIQYF
>TRBJ2-3|15|TRBD2|TRBV5-4|NA
TGTGCCAGCAGATACGGGGGGGTCGGGACAGATACGCAGTATTTT
CASRYGGVGTDTQYF
>TRBJ1-6|16|NA|TRBV5-6|NA
TGTGCCAGCAGCTTGTTACAGAGCTCCTATAATTCACCCCTCCACTTT
CASSLLQSSYNSPLHF
>TRBJ2-1|15|TRBD1|TRBV2|NA
TGTGCCAGCAGTATAGAGACAGGGAGCCCCAATGAGCAGTTCTTC
CASSIETGSPNEQFF
>TRBJ1-4|13|TRBD1|TRBV29-1|once
TGCAGCGCATCGGACAGGGACCATGAAAAACTGTTTTTT
CSASDRDHEKLFF
>TRBJ2-2|17|NA|TRBV2|NA
TGTGCCAGCAGTGAAAGATTACTAGCAGCTTACACCGGGGAGCTGTTTTTT
CASSERLLAAYTGELFF
>TRBJ1-1|15|TRBD1|TRBV7-9|NA
TGTGCCAGCAGCTCATCCGGGACAGCTAACACTGAAGCTTTCTTT
CASSSSGTANTEAFF
>TRBJ2-5|15|NA|TRBV7-3|NA
TGTGCCAGCAGCACCGGACAGAAGTACCAAGAGACCCAGTACTTC
CASSTGQKYQETQYF